This T cell receptor (beta chain) is from a study of blood T cell repertoires in COVID-19. In the authors' workflow: Amplification with reference gene primers provided the estimates of nucleated cell counts. Produced via immunoSEQ multiplex PCR; TCRdb's table is partial and in-frame only. The V and J calls and clone size were taken over from that table, and D and trimming were inferred from the DNA. Of some 190,000 clones listed, 86% were seen once; the top ten hold under 30%. CDR1 and CDR2 (germline): SGDLS, YYNGEE. The CDR3 sequence is 15 residues long. V was trimmed by 0 bases and J by 5 bases, leaving 11 bases between them. This clone has more than one count but fewer than ten.

V gene TRBV9 combines with J gene TRBJ1-4, with D tentatively TRBD1 (5 bases). The sample taken for sequencing was PBMCs or T cells enriched from blood (not recorded which). This clonotype was sampled from a woman aged 40 to 50 in a cohort exposed to, infected with or recovered from COVID-19 (not recorded which). In DNA, the CDR3 is TGTGCCAGCAGCGTAGTGGAGGGGCCAAATGAAAAACTGTTTTTT. Amino acid sequence: CASSVVEGPNEKLFF.